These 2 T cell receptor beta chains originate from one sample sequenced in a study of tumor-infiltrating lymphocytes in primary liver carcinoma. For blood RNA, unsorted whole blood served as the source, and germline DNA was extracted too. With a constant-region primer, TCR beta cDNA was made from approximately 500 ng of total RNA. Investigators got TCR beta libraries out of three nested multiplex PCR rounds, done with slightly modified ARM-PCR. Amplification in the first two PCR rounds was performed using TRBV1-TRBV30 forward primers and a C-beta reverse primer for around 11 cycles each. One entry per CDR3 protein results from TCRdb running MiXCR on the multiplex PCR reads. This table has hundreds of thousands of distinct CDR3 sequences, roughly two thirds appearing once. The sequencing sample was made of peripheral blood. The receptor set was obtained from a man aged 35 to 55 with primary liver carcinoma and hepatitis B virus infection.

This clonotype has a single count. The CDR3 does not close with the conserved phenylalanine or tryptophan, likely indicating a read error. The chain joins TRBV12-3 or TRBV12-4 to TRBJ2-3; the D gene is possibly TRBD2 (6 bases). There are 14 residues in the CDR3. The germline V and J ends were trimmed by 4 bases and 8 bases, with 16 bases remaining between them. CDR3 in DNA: TGTGCCAGCAGTTCAAGAGCGGGCGCAGTTACGCAGTATTAT. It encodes CASSSRAGAVTQYY.

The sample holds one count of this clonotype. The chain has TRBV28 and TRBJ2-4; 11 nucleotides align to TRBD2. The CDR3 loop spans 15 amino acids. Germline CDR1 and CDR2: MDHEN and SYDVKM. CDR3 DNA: TGTGCTAGTAGCAGAACTAGCGGGAGTAAAGACATTCAGTACTTC. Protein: CASSRTSGSKDIQYF.